The present entry profiles one T cell receptor beta chain with its context. These data originate in a study of blood T cell repertoires in COVID-19. Study-level information: The origin of the acute and convalescent COVID-19 samples was the United States, Italy and Spain.

Across 20 to 25 US areas, participants ranged in age from 18 to 89 years. TCRdb's copy holds only in-frame clones and misses some; the assay was immunoSEQ multiplex PCR. Of approximately 300,000 clones listed, 70% to 90% are singletons. The CDR3 spans 16 residues. Trimming took 7 bases from V and 6 from J, leaving 22 bases between them. Germline CDR1 and CDR2: SGHVS and FQNEAQ. This receptor was taken from a woman aged 25 to 39 who had recovered from COVID-19. The chain uses TRBV7-8 and TRBJ2-1, with TRBD1 as a possible D gene (5 bases). Source material: PBMCs or T cells enriched from blood (not recorded which). The CDR3 DNA reads TGTGCCAGCACCAGACGGCAAACGACAGAGCCCAATGAGCAGTTCTTC. Its protein product is CASTRRQTTEPNEQFF.